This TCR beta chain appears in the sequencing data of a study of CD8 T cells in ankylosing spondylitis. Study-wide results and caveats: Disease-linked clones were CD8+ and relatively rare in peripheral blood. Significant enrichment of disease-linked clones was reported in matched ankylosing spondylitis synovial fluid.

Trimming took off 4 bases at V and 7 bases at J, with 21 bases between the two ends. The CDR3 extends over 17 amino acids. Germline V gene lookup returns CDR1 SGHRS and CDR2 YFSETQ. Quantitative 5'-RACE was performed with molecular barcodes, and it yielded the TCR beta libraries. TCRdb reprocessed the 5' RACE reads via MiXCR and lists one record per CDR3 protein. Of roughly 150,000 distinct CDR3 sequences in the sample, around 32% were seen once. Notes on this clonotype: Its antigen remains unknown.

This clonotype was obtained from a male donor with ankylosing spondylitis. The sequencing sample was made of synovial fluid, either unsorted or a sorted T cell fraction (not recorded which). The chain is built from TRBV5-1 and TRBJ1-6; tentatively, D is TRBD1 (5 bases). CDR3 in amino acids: CASSATANSYSNSPLHF. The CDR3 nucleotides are TGCGCCAGCAGCGCGACAGCCAATTCCTATTCCAATTCACCCCTCCACTTT.